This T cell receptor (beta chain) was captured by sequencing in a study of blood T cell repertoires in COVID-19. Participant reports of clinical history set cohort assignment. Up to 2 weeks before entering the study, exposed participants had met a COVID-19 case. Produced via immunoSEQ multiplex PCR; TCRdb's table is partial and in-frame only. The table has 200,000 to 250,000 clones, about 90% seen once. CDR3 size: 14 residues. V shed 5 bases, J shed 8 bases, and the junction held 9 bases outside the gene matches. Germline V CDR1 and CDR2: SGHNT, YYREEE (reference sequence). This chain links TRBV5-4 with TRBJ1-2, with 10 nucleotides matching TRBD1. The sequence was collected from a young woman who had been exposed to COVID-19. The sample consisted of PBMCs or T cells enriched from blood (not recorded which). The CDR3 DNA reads TGTGCCAGCAGGTCGGACAGGGGGTACTGGGGCTACACCTTC. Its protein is CASRSDRGYWGYTF. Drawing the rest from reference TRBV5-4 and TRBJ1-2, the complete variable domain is ETGVTQSPTHLIKTRGQQVTLRCSSQSGHNTVSWYQQALGQGPQFIFQYYREEENGRGNFPPRFSGLQFPNYSSELNVNALELDDSALYLCASRSDRGYWGYTFGSGTRLTVV.